Sequencing of this T cell receptor beta chain was carried out in a study of T cells expressing NK-cell markers. About the study: All TCR beta repertoires analysed originated from sorted CD3+CD56+NKG2C+, CD3+CD56+NKG2C- and CD3+CD56-NKG2C+ T cells. Eight donors were sequenced, of whom seven were HCMV-seropositive, while the remaining one was HCMV-seronegative.

Each CDR3 protein gets one entry in TCRdb, which reprocessed the 5' RACE reads and gives no DNA. This repertoire includes roughly 160,000 distinct CDR3 sequences. Comment on this clonotype: Antigen unknown.

The study's findings and limits: The CD3+CD56-NKG2C+ fraction of a few donors was also led by these clonotypes. Top CD8+ clonotypes included the dominant CD3+CD56+NKG2C+ clonotypes in roughly six donors.

The CDR3 has 16 amino acids. Germline values: CDR1 MNHNS, CDR2 SASEGT. Sequenced: blood T cells: a sorted CD56 or NKG2C T cell subset, CD4+ or CD8+ T cells, or bulk PBMC T cells (not recorded which). The rearrangement links TRBV6-1 to TRBJ2-3; TCRdb outputs TRBD2, but without DNA this stays unchecked. The TCR sequence derives from a man aged 18 to 69 in good health. CDR3 in amino acids: CASIARSGGAVDTQYF.